The following is a T cell receptor beta chain sequence with its context. These data belong to a study of glioma-infiltrating T cells after dendritic cell vaccination. Study in general: Dendritic cells derived from monocytes and pulsed with autologous tumor lysate formed the vaccine.

Clones were sequenced by immunoSEQ multiplex PCR, and TCRdb holds only the in-frame ones, with some missing. In the table there are about 90,000 clones, about 84% of which are singletons. This clonotype originated in a human donor with glioblastoma. The sample consisted of blood, taken before dendritic cell vaccination.

CDR3: CASSAGGNSYEQYF. The DNA of the CDR3 is TGTGCCAGCAGTGCGGGCGGGAACTCCTACGAGCAGTACTTC. The rearrangement joins TRBV6-1 to TRBJ2-5; D perhaps matches TRBD2 (6 bases). The J call may not be correct, given that the DNA end is closer to TRBJ2-7. The CDR3 consists of 14 residues. Looked up from germline, CDR1 is MNHNS and CDR2 is SASEGT.